This is a list of T cell receptor beta chains from one sample in a study of blood T cell repertoires in COVID-19. Clones were sequenced by immunoSEQ multiplex PCR, and TCRdb holds only the in-frame ones, with some missing. The sample records roughly 250,000 clones, roughly 90% being singletons. The sequencing input was PBMCs or T cells enriched from blood (not recorded which). These receptors were taken from a woman aged 30 to 39 with acute COVID-19. Both conserved end residues are part of each CDR3. A D gene is named only where the DNA matches it firmly. Rows may omit the clone size; those that give it use once, few, many or a size class.

>TRBV19|NA|TRBJ2-7|NA
CASSTNFPSNEQYF
TGTGCCAGTAGTACGAACTTCCCTTCCAACGAGCAGTACTTC
>TRBV6-5|NA|TRBJ2-3|TRBD1
CASSYLTGFGDTQYF
TGTGCCAGCAGTTACTTGACAGGGTTTGGGGATACGCAGTATTTT
>TRBV7-2|NA|TRBJ2-7|TRBD1
CASSFRQGRSYEQYF
TGTGCCAGCAGCTTCCGACAGGGCCGGTCCTACGAGCAGTACTTC
>TRBV6-1|NA|TRBJ2-3|TRBD2
CASSEGNSGGLTDTQYF
TGTGCCAGCAGTGAAGGGAATAGCGGGGGGCTCACAGATACGCAGTATTTT
>TRBV5-1|NA|TRBJ1-4|TRBD1
CASSSQGASNEKLFF
TGCGCCAGCAGCTCACAGGGGGCCTCTAATGAAAAACTGTTTTTT
>TRBV11-2|NA|TRBJ2-1|TRBD2
CASSLGTSVGGEQFF
TGTGCCAGCAGCTTAGGGACTAGCGTGGGTGGTGAGCAGTTCTTC
>TRBV28|NA|TRBJ1-1|TRBD1
CASSRDRANTEAFF
TGTGCCAGCAGCCGGGACAGGGCGAACACTGAAGCTTTCTTT
>TRBV5-1|NA|TRBJ1-4|NA
CASSPQGYNEKLFF
TGCGCCAGCAGCCCACAGGGATACAATGAAAAACTGTTTTTT
>TRBV5-4|NA|TRBJ2-7|TRBD1
CASSLGGTGAYEQYF
TGTGCCAGCAGCTTGGGGGGGACAGGCGCCTACGAGCAGTACTTC
>TRBV2|NA|TRBJ1-2|TRBD1
CASSGDRDTYGYTF
TGTGCCAGCAGCGGAGACAGGGATACCTATGGCTACACCTTC
>TRBV7-9|few|TRBJ1-1|NA
CASSLARGYTEAFF
TGTGCCAGCAGCTTAGCAAGGGGATACACTGAAGCTTTCTTT
>TRBV7-8|NA|TRBJ1-5|NA
CASSMGHQSNQPQHF
TGTGCCAGCAGTATGGGACACCAAAGCAATCAGCCCCAGCATTTT
>TRBV5-1|NA|TRBJ1-6|NA
CASSEGNSPLHF
TGCGCCAGCAGCGAGGGTAATTCACCCCTCCACTTT
>TRBV7-3|NA|TRBJ2-3|TRBD2
CASSSTGLAGTDTQYF
TGTGCCAGCAGCTCTACGGGACTAGCGGGCACAGATACGCAGTATTTT
>TRBV6-5|NA|TRBJ1-5|TRBD1
CATLARGQGQPQHF
TGTGCCACCCTCGCCAGGGGGCAGGGCCAGCCCCAGCATTTT
>TRBV6-2/TRBV6-3|once|TRBJ2-6|NA
CASSARVSGANVLTF
TGTGCCAGCAGTGCCAGGGTCTCAGGGGCCAACGTCCTGACTTTC
>TRBV4-1|NA|TRBJ2-3|TRBD2
CASSQTGTRTPWTDTQYF
TGCGCCAGCAGCCAAACCGGGACTAGGACACCATGGACAGATACGCAGTATTTT
>TRBV5-1|NA|TRBJ2-1|TRBD1
CASTRDSTYNEQFF
TGCGCCAGCACCCGGGACAGCACTTACAATGAGCAGTTCTTC
>TRBV3-1/TRBV3-2|NA|TRBJ1-5|NA
CASSHSLGNQPQHF
TGTGCCAGCAGCCACAGTCTAGGCAATCAGCCCCAGCATTTT
>TRBV14|few|TRBJ1-2|TRBD1
CASSQAGGQGVYGYTF
TGTGCCAGCAGCCAGGCCGGGGGACAGGGGGTCTATGGCTACACCTTC
>TRBV30|few|TRBJ1-3|TRBD1
CAWSRWGQLDTSGNTIYF
TGTGCCTGGAGTAGATGGGGACAGCTCGATACCTCTGGAAACACCATATATTTT
>TRBV19|NA|TRBJ2-7|NA
CASSVDRPYEQYF
TGTGCCAGTAGTGTCGACAGACCCTACGAGCAGTACTTC
>TRBV10-2|few|TRBJ1-6|NA
CASSEEVRSPLHF
TGCGCCAGCAGTGAGGAGGTACGTTCACCCCTCCACTTT
>TRBV29-1|NA|TRBJ2-7|TRBD1
CSATGTGRYEQYF
TGCAGCGCAACCGGGACAGGGCGATACGAGCAGTACTTC